The 16 T cell receptor beta chains below were found in one sample sequenced in a study of T cell therapy after organ transplantation. Sequencing was performed with immunoSEQ multiplex PCR; in TCRdb, only in-frame clones are kept and a portion is missing. Found here are about 19,000 clones, 81% of them singletons; the top ten hold around 8.7%. Antigens of these TCRs are unknown. The sample's time point: 4-8 weeks after completion of therapy. The sample consisted of CD8+ T cells from blood, taken after autologous CMV-specific T cell therapy. All receptors come from a human patient who had received a solid organ transplant and had CMV disease. A share of the T cells may be of graft donor origin.

Written as DNA, the CDR3 is TGTGCCAGTAGTCAGTATGACAGGGGAAAGTACGAGCAGTACTTC. Amino acids: CASSQYDRGKYEQYF. The genes are TRBV19 and TRBJ2-7; TRBD1 matches at 8 bases. This CDR3 spans 15 amino acids. Germline CDR1 is LNHDA and CDR2 is SQIVND (reference sequence). V shed 5 bases and J 4 bases; nucleotides not matched to a gene: 10.

This rearrangement joins TRBV11-3 to TRBJ2-7; possibly TRBD2 for D (5 bases). The CDR3 has 12 residues. From germline, CDR1 is SGHNT and CDR2 YENEEA. V was clipped by 1 base and J by 6 bases, with 7 bases between them. Written as DNA, the CDR3 is TGTGCCAGCAGCTTAGGTGGGAGCGAGCAGTACTTC. Protein sequence: CASSLGGSEQYF.

CDR3 in DNA: TGCAGCGTTGATTCGGGACAGAACTACGAGCAGTACTTC. It yields the protein CSVDSGQNYEQYF. The chain employs TRBV29-1 and TRBJ2-7; 7 nucleotides agree with TRBD1. The junction had 5 bases not matched to a gene; V was cut back by 3 bases and J by 3 bases. Per the germline V gene, CDR1 is SQVTM and CDR2 is ANQGSEA. CDR3 length: 13 amino acids.

This chain uses TRBV6-5 with TRBJ1-1, with 8 bases that match TRBD1. With 6 bases clipped from V and 3 bases from J, the junction kept 3 bases outside the gene matches. The germline gives CDR1 MNHEY, CDR2 SVGAGI. This CDR3 spans 13 amino acids. The DNA of the CDR3 is TGTGCCAGCAGACAGGGGGGGGACACTGAAGCTTTCTTT. Its translation is CASRQGGDTEAFF.

This clone was detected only a few times. The gene calls are TRBV5-1 and TRBJ1-1; D remains ambiguous. V shed 0 bases and J shed 5 bases, with 8 bases lying between them. CDR3 length equals 13 residues. Looked up from germline, CDR1 is SGHRS and CDR2 is YFSETQ. The CDR3 coding sequence is TGCGCCAGCAGCTTGGAAGGGTTTACTGAAGCTTTCTTT. Its protein product is CASSLEGFTEAFF.

This clone was counted a single time. The chain joins TRBV19 to TRBJ2-1; either TRBD1 or TRBD2 may supply D (7 bases each). The CDR3 is 17 residues long. V lost 2 bases and J 4 bases, leaving 18 bases between the germline ends. Germline loops: CDR1 LNHDA, CDR2 SQIVND (reference sequence). Here the CDR3 DNA reads TGTGCCAGTAGTATACGCTGGGAGGGGGCCATTTACAATGAGCAGTTCTTC. It codes for CASSIRWEGAIYNEQFF.

J is TRBJ2-5 and V is TRBV12-5; tentative D call: TRBD2 (5 bases). The CDR3 spans 16 residues. Trimming cost V 4 bases and J 5 bases, with 20 bases left between them. Germline V lookup: CDR1 LGHNT, CDR2 FRNRAP. This CDR3 is CASGSTTSPGGETQYF. In DNA, the CDR3 is TGTGCTAGTGGTTCGACTACATCACCTGGCGGGGAGACCCAGTACTTC. The whole variable domain, remainder taken from reference TRBV12-5 and TRBJ2-5, is DARVTQTPRHKVTEMGQEVTMRCQPILGHNTVFWYRQTMMQGLELLAYFRNRAPLDDSGMPKDRFSAEMPDATLATLKIQPSEPRDSAVYFCASGSTTSPGGETQYFGPGTRLLVL.

This chain links TRBV11-3 with TRBJ2-7, with 7 positions matching TRBD2. Losses at the gene ends were 4 bases for V and 2 bases for J; bases not matched to a gene: 5. The CDR3 length is 14 residues. Germline V gives CDR1 SGHNT, CDR2 YENEEA. The CDR3 loop reads CASSSELAPYEQYF. The CDR3 nucleotides read TGTGCCAGCAGCTCCGAACTAGCGCCCTACGAGCAGTACTTC.

This clone is classed as large. The chain has TRBV30 and TRBJ2-2, with TRBD2 as a possible D gene (5 bases). V lost 8 bases and J lost 4, with 11 bases in between. This CDR3 is built from 12 residues. Germline V lookup: CDR1 GTSNPN, CDR2 SVGIG (reference sequence). In DNA, the CDR3 is TGTGCCAGAGGTGGGAGCACCGGGGAGCTGTTTTTT. As protein: CARGGSTGELFF. The variable domain in full, with the rest retrieved from reference TRBV30 and TRBJ2-2, is SQTIHQWPATLVQPVGSPLSLECTVEGTSNPNLYWYRQAAGRGLQLLFYSVGIGQISSEVPQNLSASRPQDRQFILSSKKLLLSDSGFYLCARGGSTGELFFGEGSRLTVL.

The chain combines TRBV4-3 with TRBJ2-7, with D tentatively TRBD2 (6 bases). Between the trimmed V and J ends, which lost 0 bases and 3 bases, there was a span of 21 bases. Germline lookup yields CDR1 LGHNA and CDR2 YSLEER. CDR3 size: 18 residues. The CDR3 DNA reads as TGCGCCAGCAGCCAAGACTACCCCGGATTAGCGGCCGTCTACGAGCAGTACTTC. It specifies CASSQDYPGLAAVYEQYF.

V is TRBV10-3 and J is TRBJ2-3, with no clear D. CDR1 and CDR2 from the germline V gene are ENHRY and SYGVKD. V shed 3 bases and J shed 0 bases, with 10 bases lying between them. This CDR3 has 15 residues. CDR3 region: CAISEPGPSTDTQYF. In nucleotides, the CDR3 is TGTGCCATCAGTGAACCCGGACCGAGCACAGATACGCAGTATTTT.

This sequence joins TRBV12-5 and TRBJ1-6; D unresolved. Germline lookup yields CDR1 LGHNT and CDR2 FRNRAP. The CDR3 loop spans 15 amino acids. V lost 1 base and J 10 bases, leaving 14 bases between the germline ends. The CDR3 region is CASGLGWEKDSPLHF. The CDR3 coding sequence is TGTGCTAGTGGTTTGGGGTGGGAAAAAGACTCACCCCTCCACTTT. The full variable domain, its missing parts supplied by reference TRBV12-5 and TRBJ1-6, is DARVTQTPRHKVTEMGQEVTMRCQPILGHNTVFWYRQTMMQGLELLAYFRNRAPLDDSGMPKDRFSAEMPDATLATLKIQPSEPRDSAVYFCASGLGWEKDSPLHFGNGTRLTVT.

The chain has TRBV5-6 and TRBJ1-1; D is undetermined. V lost 0 bases, J lost 6 bases, and 12 bases lay in between. This CDR3 region has 14 residues. Germline V gene sequence: CDR1 SGHDT, CDR2 YYEEEE. The CDR3 DNA is TGTGCCAGCAGCTTGGAATTTAACGTTCCTGAAGCTTTCTTT. Protein sequence: CASSLEFNVPEAFF.

The chain uses TRBV2 and TRBJ1-1; D is uncertain. The V and J ends lost 3 bases and 2 bases respectively, with 10 bases between them. The CDR3 is made up of 14 amino acids. The V gene's germline CDR1 is SNHLY and CDR2 FYNNEI. The CDR3 region has the DNA TGTGCCAGCAGTGACCCCACTCACAACACTGAAGCTTTCTTT. It codes for CASSDPTHNTEAFF.

This sequence joins TRBV13 and TRBJ2-2; 14 nucleotides agree with TRBD2. The CDR3 loop spans 18 amino acids. The ends lost 5 bases at V and 2 bases at J; junction bases unmatched: 7. Germline values: CDR1 PRHDT, CDR2 FYEKMQ (reference sequence). CDR3 amino acids: CASSTGLAGGYNTGELFF. The DNA for the CDR3 is TGTGCCAGCAGCACCGGACTAGCGGGGGGCTATAACACCGGGGAGCTGTTTTTT.

A single count supports this clone. CDR3: CASGPGTTDTQYF. The CDR3 coding sequence is TGTGCTAGTGGTCCCGGGACAACAGATACGCAGTATTTT. The V call is TRBV12-5, the J call TRBJ2-3; a weak D match, TRBD1 (6 bases). The CDR3 has 13 residues. The germline V and J ends were trimmed by 5 bases and 3 bases, with 9 bases remaining between them. The V gene's germline CDR1 is LGHNT and CDR2 FRNRAP.